This record concerns one TCR beta chain sequence. Study processing details: By means of reference gene primer amplification, nucleated cell counts were estimated. Libraries were prepared by immunoSEQ multiplex PCR; TCRdb keeps only in-frame clonotypes and omits some of them. V, J and clone size derive from that table, while D and trimming were established from the DNA sequence. The profile shows about 91,000 clones, around 88% of them singletons. The data were taken from a study of blood T cell repertoires in COVID-19. Turning to the study itself: Spain, Italy and the United States supplied samples that represented acute and convalescent COVID-19. T cells, B-cell-depleted T cells, or PBMCs supplied cDNA or gDNA.

The CDR3 is 19 residues long. Germline CDR1 and CDR2: KGHDR and SFDVKD. J gave up 0 bases and V 2 bases, and 6 bases lay outside the gene matches. The TCR was taken from a woman in her 70s with acute or convalescent COVID-19. This sequence joins TRBV24-1 and TRBJ2-3; TRBD2 agrees at 14 bases. The sequenced sample consisted of peripheral blood. For the CDR3, the DNA is TGTGCCACCAGTGATTCATACAGGACTAGCGGGGGGAGCACAGATACGCAGTATTTT. It codes for CATSDSYRTSGGSTDTQYF.